The entry below gives a single T cell receptor (beta chain) sequence along with its context. This entry comes from a study of blood T cell repertoires in COVID-19. The CDR3 is made up of 15 amino acids. Trimming cost V 5 bases and J 4 bases; bases outside gene matches: 9. Germline CDR1 SGHTA, CDR2 FQGTGA. The method was immunoSEQ multiplex PCR; TCRdb's version includes in-frame clones alone and lacks a portion of them. Here the sample spans 150,000 to 200,000 clones, 70% to 90% being singletons. The chain employs TRBV7-3 and TRBJ2-3; 7 bases line up with TRBD1. Input material: peripheral blood. The TCR was taken from a man between 60 and 70 years old with acute or convalescent COVID-19. The CDR3 loop is CASSTQGMGADTQYF. Here the CDR3 DNA reads TGTGCCAGCAGCACACAGGGGATGGGGGCAGATACGCAGTATTTT.